The clone carrying this TCR beta chain was detected ten times or more. TCRdb reanalysed the 5' RACE reads using MiXCR and keeps one entry per CDR3 protein. The data contain about 350,000 distinct CDR3 sequences, more than 20% of them singletons. The data originate from a study of T-cell memory formation after mild COVID-19. The sequence came from a young man who had mild COVID-19 (a few samples of this study predate the infection). Cell type and time point are not known. Sequencing was carried out using PBMCs or a T cell subset sorted from them (not recorded which).

The chain's CDR3 is CASSFLGAMDIQYF. The CDR3 region has the DNA TGCGCCAGCAGCTTCCTGGGGGCTATGGACATTCAGTACTTC. This chain joins TRBV5-1 and TRBJ2-4; weak D call: TRBD1 (6 bases). CDR1 and CDR2 (germline): SGHRS, YFSETQ. The V and J ends lost 2 bases and 8 bases respectively, with 14 bases between them. This CDR3 spans 14 amino acids.